Each of the 20 T cell receptor beta chains below was sequenced from the same sample in a study of CD8+ T cells in alopecia areata. The sequencing template was cDNA reverse transcribed from extracted RNA. The protocol was immunoSEQ multiplex PCR, while the TCRdb copy is restricted to in-frame clones and leaves out a portion. The sample consists of 200,000 to 250,000 clones, 56% of them appearing once. Sequenced sample: CD8+ T cells sorted from blood. Receptors were obtained from a human donor in good health.

The rearrangement uses TRBV5-4 and TRBJ1-5; D is unresolved. The germline gives CDR1 SGHNT, CDR2 YYREEE (reference sequence). The CDR3 is 14 amino acids. With 0 bases removed from V and 0 bases from J, the gap between germline ends came to 4 bases. CDR3 loop: CASSLVGSNQPQHF. The CDR3 nucleotides read TGTGCCAGCAGCTTGGTGGGTAGCAATCAGCCCCAGCATTTT.

The chain is built from TRBV4-1 and TRBJ2-2; D remains unclear. Germline CDR1 is MGHRA and CDR2 is YSYEKL. The CDR3 is made up of 15 amino acids. The V gene lost 2 bases and the J gene lost 6 bases, with 13 bases spanning the gap. CDR3 in DNA: TGCGCCAGCAGCCAAACCTACGGTCGGGCCGGGGAGCTGTTTTTT. Protein product: CASSQTYGRAGELFF.

This clone was seen a few times. The V call is TRBV6-4, the J call TRBJ2-3; D gene unclear. Germline V CDR1 and CDR2: MRHNA, SNTAGT. V was shortened by 3 bases and J by 1 base, with 8 bases between the two germline ends. The CDR3 sequence is 14 residues long. DNA of the CDR3: TGTGCCAGCAGTGAGGGATTGGGCACAGATACGCAGTATTTT. This translates into CASSEGLGTDTQYF.

The CDR3 reads CASSRGLAGIYEQYF. The CDR3 DNA reads as TGTGCCAGCAGCCGTGGACTAGCGGGAATATACGAGCAGTACTTC. The chain recombines TRBV2 with TRBJ2-7; 12 bases align to TRBD2. The V and J ends lost 6 bases and 4 bases, in that order; junction bases with no gene match: 7. Germline-derived CDR1 and CDR2 are SNHLY and FYNNEI. This CDR3 region has 15 residues. Together with reference TRBV2 and TRBJ2-7, the CDR3 gives the full variable domain: EPEVTQTPSHQVTQMGQEVILRCVPISNHLYFYWYRQILGQKVEFLVSFYNNEISEKSEIFDDQFSVERPDGSNFTLKIRSTKLEDSAMYFCASSRGLAGIYEQYFGPGTRLTVT.

The chain couples TRBV7-6 to TRBJ1-1; a possible D gene is TRBD1 (6 bases). V gave up 8 bases and J gave up 0 bases, with 7 bases separating them. The CDR3 extends over 12 amino acids. The germline V gene encodes CDR1 SGHVS and CDR2 FNYEAQ. This CDR3 reads CASQGLNTEAFF. CDR3 sequence (DNA): TGTGCCAGCCAGGGGTTGAACACTGAAGCTTTCTTT.

V gene TRBV18 combines with J gene TRBJ2-7, with D tentatively TRBD1 or TRBD2 (5 bases each). Germline V gene lookup returns CDR1 KGHSH and CDR2 LQKENI. The CDR3 covers 15 residues. V shed 2 bases and J shed 1 base, with 12 bases lying between them. CDR3 region: CASSPGGEDSYEQYF. CDR3 in DNA: TGTGCCAGCTCACCAGGGGGAGAAGATTCCTACGAGCAGTACTTC.

This clone turned up a few times. This sample includes further DNA sequences coding for the same CDR3. The chain employs TRBV7-9 and TRBJ1-1; D may be TRBD1 (5 bases). This CDR3 has 14 amino acids. Trimming took off 1 base at V and 1 base at J, with 7 bases between the two ends. Germline assignment: CDR1 SEHNR and CDR2 FQNEAQ (reference sequence). The chain's CDR3 is CASSLGGANTEAFF. The CDR3 DNA reads as TGTGCCAGCAGCTTAGGAGGGGCGAACACTGAAGCTTTCTTT.

The gene calls are TRBV7-9 and TRBJ2-7, with D perhaps assigned TRBD1 or TRBD2 (5 bases each). V lost 5 bases to trimming and J lost 2 bases, with 13 bases between them. This CDR3 comprises 14 residues. The V gene's germline CDR1 is SEHNR and CDR2 FQNEAQ (reference sequence). CDR3 region: CASSGPGPTYEQYF. For the CDR3, the DNA is TGTGCCAGCAGCGGTCCGGGACCTACCTACGAGCAGTACTTC.

This clone was observed a few times. This chain uses TRBV5-6 with TRBJ1-2; perhaps TRBD1 as D (5 bases). This CDR3 has 16 amino acids. V was pared by 7 bases and J by 3 bases, with 22 bases between. Germline-derived CDR1 and CDR2 are SGHDT and YYEEEE. The CDR3 loop reads CASRSVGQGGDYGYTF. DNA of the CDR3: TGTGCCAGCCGGAGTGTGGGTCAGGGAGGAGACTATGGCTACACCTTC.

This clone has just a few counts. The chain carries TRBV28 and TRBJ2-1, with D possibly called TRBD1 or TRBD2 (7 bases each). The CDR3 totals 16 residues. Per germline, CDR1 MDHEN and CDR2 SYDVKM. The V end lost 2 bases, the J end lost 7 bases, and 18 bases lay between the germline ends. This CDR3 reads CASSLAGGARGNEQFF. The DNA of the CDR3 is TGTGCCAGCAGTTTAGCTGGGGGGGCCAGGGGGAATGAGCAGTTCTTC. Together with reference TRBV28 and TRBJ2-1, the CDR3 gives the full variable domain: DVKVTQSSRYLVKRTGEKVFLECVQDMDHENMFWYRQDPGLGLRLIYFSYDVKMKEKGDIPEGYSVSREKKERFSLILESASTNQTSMYLCASSLAGGARGNEQFFGPGTRLTVL.

V gene TRBV7-9 combines with J gene TRBJ1-2, with a possible D match to TRBD1 (6 bases). V was cut by 5 bases and J by 8 bases, with 12 bases left in between. Per the germline V gene, CDR1 is SEHNR and CDR2 is FQNEAQ (reference sequence). CDR3 length: 12 amino acids. CDR3 DNA sequence: TGTGCCAGCAGCCCGAACAGGGACGGCTACACCTTC. Translation gives CASSPNRDGYTF.

The V call is TRBV25-1, the J call TRBJ1-2; the D gene is possibly TRBD1 (6 bases). The CDR3 has 15 amino acids. The V gene's germline CDR1 is MGHDK and CDR2 SYGVNS. V was shortened by 2 bases and J by 2 bases, with 12 bases between the two germline ends. DNA of the CDR3: TGTGCCAGCAGTGAAACCGGGACACCCAACTATGGCTACACCTTC. The encoded protein is CASSETGTPNYGYTF.

This chain links TRBV29-1 with TRBJ1-2; D possibly corresponds to TRBD1 (6 bases). The ends were cut back, 6 bases at V and 4 bases at J, with 18 bases in the middle. This CDR3 is built from 14 residues. Germline CDR1 and CDR2: SQVTM and ANQGSEA. This CDR3 reads CSVRGGSGGYGYTF. In DNA form, the CDR3 reads TGCAGCGTCCGGGGGGGCTCGGGAGGCTATGGCTACACCTTC.

The chain couples TRBV2 to TRBJ2-6; D is undetermined. This CDR3 region has 15 residues. V lost 4 bases and J 0 bases, leaving 7 bases between the germline ends. Germline V gene lookup returns CDR1 SNHLY and CDR2 FYNNEI. The CDR3 spells CASSARPSGANVLTF. The CDR3 coding sequence is TGTGCCAGCAGTGCTCGGCCCTCTGGGGCCAACGTCCTGACTTTC.

This chain uses TRBV9 with TRBJ2-3; D possibly matches TRBD1 or TRBD2 (5 bases each). V lost 3 bases to trimming and J lost 6 bases, with 20 bases between them. The CDR3 is 16 amino acids. Germline CDR1 is SGDLS and CDR2 is YYNGEE. The CDR3 spells CASSAAGTRSLDTQYF. Here the CDR3 DNA reads TGTGCCAGCAGCGCTGCCGGGACCAGGTCGTTGGATACGCAGTATTTT.

The gene calls are TRBV2 and TRBJ1-1; D not resolved. The ends were cut back, 1 base at V and 0 bases at J, with 12 bases in the middle. This CDR3 comprises 16 residues. Germline CDR1 reads SNHLY; CDR2 reads FYNNEI. CDR3 residues: CASSEVGNGVNTEAFF. The DNA for the CDR3 is TGTGCCAGCAGTGAAGTAGGGAACGGGGTGAACACTGAAGCTTTCTTT.

The chain has TRBV6-5 and TRBJ2-7, with TRBD1 matching over 8 bases. This CDR3 has 14 amino acids. The ends lost 0 bases at V and 4 bases at J; junction bases unmatched: 2. The germline V gene has CDR1 MNHEY and CDR2 SVGAGI. The CDR3: CASSYSGQVYEQYF. The CDR3 DNA follows: TGTGCCAGCAGTTACTCGGGACAGGTGTACGAGCAGTACTTC.

V gene TRBV7-9 combines with J gene TRBJ2-2, with D unclear. The germline V and J ends were trimmed by 2 bases and 4 bases, with 5 bases remaining between them. Germline CDR1 is SEHNR and CDR2 is FQNEAQ (reference sequence). The CDR3 sequence is 13 residues long. CDR3 sequence: CASSLRGTGELFF. The CDR3 bases are TGTGCCAGCAGCTTAAGAGGCACCGGGGAGCTGTTTTTT.

This clone was counted only a few times. The chain joins TRBV10-3 to TRBJ1-6; D not resolved. The CDR3 sequence is 12 residues long. Germline V gene lookup returns CDR1 ENHRY and CDR2 SYGVKD. Trimming removed 3 bases at V and 10 bases at J, with 7 bases between. This chain's CDR3 is CAISDVASPLHF. CDR3 in DNA: TGTGCCATCAGTGATGTCGCCTCACCCCTCCACTTT.

The chain combines TRBV19 with TRBJ1-1, with 8 positions matching TRBD1. Trimming at V came to 5 bases and at J to 3 bases, leaving 5 bases not matched to a gene. Per the germline V gene, CDR1 is LNHDA and CDR2 is SQIVND (reference sequence). This CDR3 is built from 14 residues. Here the CDR3 DNA reads TGTGCCAGTAGTTGGACAGGGTGGGACACTGAAGCTTTCTTT. This encodes CASSWTGWDTEAFF.